The 27 T cell receptor beta chains below were found in one sample sequenced in a study. In TCRdb, the RT-PCR reads were re-called with MiXCR into one record per CDR3 protein. Among about 680,000 distinct CDR3 sequences listed, 14% were seen once. Sequenced input: memory CD4+ T cells from blood. These receptor sequences come from a female donor in good health, serving as a healthy control.

In its sample, this clonotype was seen a few times. CDR3 sequence (DNA): TGCAGTGCGAAGGACAGGGATTATAATTCACCCCTCCACTTT. Translated, it gives CSAKDRDYNSPLHF. The rearrangement links TRBV20-1 to TRBJ1-6, with 8 bases identical to TRBD1. Trimming removed 6 bases from V and 4 bases from J; junction bases left unmatched: 5. The germline V gene has CDR1 DFQATT and CDR2 SNEGSKA (reference sequence). CDR3 size: 14 residues.

This clonotype occurred many times. The chain couples TRBV9 to TRBJ2-1; 9 nucleotides align to TRBD2. The V and J ends lost 0 bases and 9 bases, in that order; junction bases with no gene match: 10. CDR1 and CDR2 (germline): SGDLS, YYNGEE. This CDR3 spans 16 amino acids. CDR3 loop: CASSVGGTSQEGEQFF. CDR3 bases: TGTGCCAGCAGCGTAGGTGGGACTAGCCAGGAGGGTGAGCAGTTCTTC. The full variable domain, its missing parts supplied by reference TRBV9 and TRBJ2-1, is DSGVTQTPKHLITATGQRVTLRCSPRSGDLSVYWYQQSLDQGLQFLIQYYNGEERAKGNILERFSAQQFPDLHSELNLSSLELGDSALYFCASSVGGTSQEGEQFFGPGTRLTVL.

This clonotype occurred a few times. The chain combines TRBV7-3 with TRBJ2-3; D is perhaps TRBD1 or TRBD2 (5 bases each). V was cut by 0 bases and J by 7 bases, with 11 bases left in between. CDR1 SGHTA and CDR2 FQGTGA come from the germline V gene. This CDR3 has 14 residues. The CDR3 region has the DNA TGTGCCAGCAGCTTAACATGGGACCAGAATACGCAGTATTTT. Residues: CASSLTWDQNTQYF.

Only a few counts were recorded for this clonotype. The chain employs TRBV11-2 and TRBJ1-1, with D maybe TRBD1 (5 bases). The CDR3 spans 17 residues. Germline-derived CDR1 and CDR2 are SGHAT and FQNNGV. The V and J ends lost 1 base and 4 bases respectively, with 19 bases between them. The CDR3 region is CASSLVGSGGRATEAFF. In nucleotides, the CDR3 is TGTGCCAGCAGCTTAGTAGGATCGGGCGGCAGGGCCACTGAAGCTTTCTTT.

This clonotype has only a few counts. V is TRBV19 and J is TRBJ2-2; D unresolved. This CDR3 has 18 amino acids. Germline CDR1 reads LNHDA; CDR2 reads SQIVND (reference sequence). V was pared by 3 bases and J by 0 bases, with 17 bases between. The CDR3, as DNA: TGTGCCAGTAGTATTCCGTTTGGAATCACTACGAACACCGGGGAGCTGTTTTTT. Translating it yields CASSIPFGITTNTGELFF.

The chain couples TRBV7-3 to TRBJ1-5, with 8 bases aligning to TRBD1. With V trimmed by 8 bases and J by 6 bases, 6 bases remained unmatched. Germline lookup yields CDR1 SGHTA and CDR2 FQGTGA. This CDR3 region has 13 residues. The CDR3 DNA sequence: TGTGCCAGCGGGCAGGGGGCAGGTCAGCCCCAGCATTTT. As protein: CASGQGAGQPQHF.

The rearrangement joins TRBV30 to TRBJ1-1, with D hard to call. Germline CDR1 reads GTSNPN; CDR2 reads SVGIG (reference sequence). The V end lost 0 bases, the J end lost 1 base, and 21 bases lay between the germline ends. The CDR3 consists of 18 residues. The CDR3 reads CAWSVLFGEVERNTEAFF. The CDR3 DNA follows: TGTGCCTGGAGTGTACTGTTCGGGGAGGTGGAGCGGAACACTGAAGCTTTCTTT.

A few counts support this clonotype. The chain is built from TRBV20-1 and TRBJ1-1; 9 bases match TRBD1. The germline V gene has CDR1 DFQATT and CDR2 SNEGSKA (reference sequence). V was clipped by 7 bases and J by 3 bases; unmatched bases: 9. This CDR3 region has 14 residues. CDR3 nucleotide sequence: TGCAGTGTCGAGACAGGGGGACTGCACACTGAAGCTTTCTTT. Encoded protein: CSVETGGLHTEAFF.

J is TRBJ1-2 and V is TRBV15, with 10 positions matching TRBD1. The V gene end was trimmed by 0 bases and the J gene end by 7 bases; junction bases not matched to a gene: 8. CDR3 length: 16 residues. Per the germline V gene, CDR1 is LNHNV and CDR2 is YYDKDF (reference sequence). For the CDR3, the DNA is TGTGCCACCAGCAGAGATCAGGACAGGGGGAGTGGTGGCTACACCTTC. Residues: CATSRDQDRGSGGYTF.

This clonotype was recorded at least ten times. The chain combines TRBV11-2 with TRBJ2-7, with D uncertain. Germline CDR1 SGHAT, CDR2 FQNNGV. V was clipped by 8 bases and J by 4 bases, with 18 bases between them. The CDR3 covers 14 residues. The CDR3 region has the DNA TGTGCCAGCGCGGCCACCCTCATTAATTACGAGCAGTACTTC. It is translated as CASAATLINYEQYF.

This chain uses TRBV20-1 with TRBJ1-6; D not certain. CDR1 is DFQATT and CDR2 is SNEGSKA in the germline V gene (reference sequence). This CDR3 comprises 12 residues. Between the trimmed V and J ends, which lost 6 bases and 10 bases, there was a span of 13 bases. In nucleotides, the CDR3 is TGCAGTGCCAGCGGGGTTTTGTCACCCCTCCACTTT. It is translated as CSASGVLSPLHF.

In its sample, this clonotype was seen many times. The chain has TRBV20-1 and TRBJ2-7; 9 nucleotides agree with TRBD2. This CDR3 has 14 amino acids. The germline V gene encodes CDR1 DFQATT and CDR2 SNEGSKA (reference sequence). Losses at the gene ends were 3 bases for V and 3 bases for J; bases not matched to a gene: 6. The CDR3 bases are TGCAGTGCTAGCCCAGCGGGAGGCAACTACGAGCAGTACTTC. This encodes CSASPAGGNYEQYF.

V gene TRBV28 combines with J gene TRBJ2-3; 8 bases fit TRBD2. Losses at the gene ends were 7 bases for V and 6 bases for J; bases not matched to a gene: 18. The CDR3 sequence is 17 residues long. Germline CDR1 is MDHEN and CDR2 is SYDVKM. The CDR3 reads CASKPSGGRSGGDTQYF. Here the CDR3 DNA reads TGTGCCAGCAAACCATCGGGGGGCCGGTCGGGAGGGGATACGCAGTATTTT.

This clonotype was picked up a small number of times. V gene TRBV5-1 combines with J gene TRBJ2-7; TRBD1 or TRBD2 may be the D gene (5 bases each). V lost 4 bases and J lost 3, with 14 bases in between. CDR3 length equals 14 residues. Germline V gives CDR1 SGHRS, CDR2 YFSETQ. The DNA for the CDR3 is TGCGCCAGCAGCCCCGGGACGCCGGACTACGAGCAGTACTTC. Encoded protein: CASSPGTPDYEQYF.

The V call is TRBV4-3, the J call TRBJ2-5, with D perhaps matching TRBD1 or TRBD2 (5 bases each). Germline V CDR1 and CDR2: LGHNA, YSLEER. This CDR3 is built from 15 residues. Trimming took 4 bases from V and 5 from J, leaving 17 bases between them. The CDR3 coding sequence is TGCGCCAGCAGCCTCGGGACGGTCTCAGTGGAGACCCAGTACTTC. Translation gives CASSLGTVSVETQYF.

The rearrangement joins TRBV5-6 to TRBJ2-7, with 8 positions matching TRBD2. The CDR3 loop spans 15 amino acids. Germline CDR1 is SGHDT and CDR2 is YYEEEE. The junction had 4 bases not matched to a gene; V was cut back by 0 bases and J by 2 bases. This chain's CDR3 is CASSLAGGDPYEQYF. The DNA of the CDR3 is TGTGCCAGCAGCTTGGCGGGGGGGGACCCCTACGAGCAGTACTTC.

This clonotype was counted many times. V gene TRBV6-5 combines with J gene TRBJ1-2; 8 nucleotides line up with TRBD1. This CDR3 is built from 17 residues. CDR1 and CDR2 from the germline V gene are MNHEY and SVGAGI. J lost 1 base, V lost 0 bases, and 7 bases had no gene match. Here the CDR3 DNA reads TGTGCCAGCAGTTACTCTGCAGGGGGCGCGGGTAACTATGGCTACACCTTC. Its translation is CASSYSAGGAGNYGYTF.

Many counts were recorded for this clonotype. This chain uses TRBV7-2 with TRBJ2-1; no firm D call. The CDR3 extends over 16 amino acids. V dropped 8 bases and J dropped 0 bases, with 17 bases sitting between them. CDR1 is SGHTA and CDR2 is FQGNSA in the germline V gene. The CDR3 here is CASSRSEATSYNEQFF. The DNA for the CDR3 is TGTGCCAGCTCTCGATCGGAAGCAACCTCCTACAATGAGCAGTTCTTC. Drawing the rest from reference TRBV7-2 and TRBJ2-1, the complete variable domain is GAGVSQSPSNKVTEKGKDVELRCDPISGHTALYWYRQSLGQGLEFLIYFQGNSAPDKSGLPSDRFSAERTGGSVSTLTIQRTQQEDSAVYLCASSRSEATSYNEQFFGPGTRLTVL.

The gene calls are TRBV20-1 and TRBJ2-6; a weak D match, TRBD1 (5 bases). The germline V gene has CDR1 DFQATT and CDR2 SNEGSKA (reference sequence). The ends were cut back, 6 bases at V and 0 bases at J, with 18 bases in the middle. This CDR3 is 17 amino acids long. CDR3: CSARSLGADSGANVLTF. The DNA of the CDR3 is TGCAGTGCCCGAAGCCTAGGGGCAGACTCTGGGGCCAACGTCCTGACTTTC.

In this sample, this clonotype turned up a few times. The rearrangement joins TRBV6-1 to TRBJ2-1; D is possibly TRBD1 (6 bases). Trimming took 2 bases from V and 8 from J, leaving 22 bases between them. The CDR3 has 17 amino acids. Germline CDR1 reads MNHNS; CDR2 reads SASEGT. In DNA, the CDR3 is TGTGCCAGCAGTGAAAGGGGGTGGGGACCTATTGTAGATGAGCAGTTCTTC. It encodes CASSERGWGPIVDEQFF.

The V call is TRBV25-1, the J call TRBJ2-1; 10 bases are a match to TRBD2. CDR3 length: 16 residues. J lost 8 bases, V lost 1 base, and 8 bases had no gene match. CDR1 and CDR2 from the germline V gene are MGHDK and SYGVNS. The CDR3 spells CASSEFQSGGAYEQFF. The CDR3 DNA sequence: TGTGCCAGCAGTGAATTTCAAAGCGGGGGGGCCTATGAGCAGTTCTTC.

This clonotype was counted ten times or more. This chain joins TRBV20-1 and TRBJ2-7; the match to TRBD1 covers 10 bases. This CDR3 has 14 residues. V shed 8 bases, J shed 3 bases, and the junction held 10 bases outside the gene matches. The germline CDR1 and CDR2 sequences are DFQATT and SNEGSKA (reference sequence). The CDR3 loop reads CSPTPGQGFYEQYF. DNA for the CDR3: TGCAGTCCTACTCCGGGACAGGGGTTCTACGAGCAGTACTTC.

The J gene is TRBJ2-7, the V gene TRBV9; 7 bases line up with TRBD2. With 0 bases clipped from V and 2 bases from J, the junction kept 5 bases outside the gene matches. Germline CDR1 reads SGDLS; CDR2 reads YYNGEE. The CDR3 has 15 residues. The CDR3, as DNA: TGTGCCAGCAGCGTAGGGGAAGCGGGGCCCTACGAGCAGTACTTC. As protein: CASSVGEAGPYEQYF.

The genes are TRBV12-3 or TRBV12-4 and TRBJ1-1; no reliable D call. Trimming shortened V by 0 bases and J by 6 bases, and 8 bases separated the two germline ends. The CDR3 extends over 13 amino acids. This CDR3 is CASSLAGPPEAFF. CDR3 in DNA: TGTGCCAGCAGTTTAGCCGGGCCCCCTGAAGCTTTCTTT.

This clonotype was picked up many times. V usage is TRBV4-3 and J usage is TRBJ2-1; no clear D. This CDR3 spans 16 amino acids. Germline CDR1 LGHNA, CDR2 YSLEER. Trimming removed 4 bases from V and 2 bases from J, with 15 bases in between. The CDR3 loop reads CASSRSITQTYNEQFF. For the CDR3, the DNA is TGCGCCAGCAGCCGCAGCATTACCCAGACCTACAATGAGCAGTTCTTC.

The rearrangement uses TRBV7-2 and TRBJ2-7; 10 bases align to TRBD1. Trimming took 10 bases from V and 5 from J; bases not matched to a gene: 14. This CDR3 has 15 residues. Germline assignment: CDR1 SGHTA and CDR2 FQGNSA. Here the CDR3 reads CATSSLGQGIDEQYF. The CDR3 DNA reads TGTGCCACCTCCTCCTTGGGACAGGGGATCGACGAGCAGTACTTC.

This chain connects TRBV18 to TRBJ2-7; 7 bases align to TRBD1. The CDR3 is 14 residues long. The trim removed 4 bases at V and 2 bases at J, leaving 5 bases unmatched. Germline CDR1 KGHSH, CDR2 LQKENI. The CDR3: CASSRGQSPYEQYF. The DNA for the CDR3 is TGTGCCAGCTCACGGGGACAGAGCCCCTACGAGCAGTACTTC.